This entry describes one TCR beta chain. Its specificity is unknown. Each donor was nominally healthy when sampled (though unrecorded immune exposures were likely). V was trimmed by 4 bases and J by 2 bases, leaving 2 bases between them. Germline CDR1 reads SGHTA; CDR2 reads FQGNSA. The CDR3 is 11 amino acids. With 60 Vbeta and 13 Jbeta primers, the PCR was carried out. Profiling relied on immunoSEQ multiplex PCR, and the TCRdb table lists in-frame clones only, not all of them. The sample records approximately 74,000 clones, approximately 81% being singletons. This entry is derived from a study of cytomegalovirus exposure and HLA in healthy donors. The study's findings and limits: Within a later analysis, the majority of CMV-associated TCR beta chains appeared HLA-restricted. Clonal expansion, a later analysis showed, was greater in HLA-associated TCR beta chains than in equally common others.

This receptor was obtained from a woman in her twenties or thirties in good health and CMV-seronegative. The rearrangement uses TRBV7-2 and TRBJ2-5; D is uncertain. Material: PBMCs. The CDR3 loop is CASSSQETQYF. CDR3 bases: TGTGCCAGCAGCTCACAAGAGACCCAGTACTTC.